This T cell receptor beta chain was retrieved from a study of cytomegalovirus exposure and HLA in healthy donors. Germline assignment: CDR1 MRHNA and CDR2 SNTAGT. CDR3 length equals 14 residues. J gave up 8 bases and V 4 bases, and 6 bases lay outside the gene matches. The table came from immunoSEQ multiplex PCR; TCRdb's copy has only in-frame clones and leaves some out. The sample lists 45,000 to 65,000 clones; about nine tenths were seen once. The clonotype was recovered from a man aged 18 to 30 in good health and CMV-seronegative. What was sequenced was PBMCs. The rearrangement links TRBV6-4 to TRBJ2-1; 9 nucleotides agree with TRBD2. This chain's CDR3 is CASSATSGLHEQFF. The CDR3 DNA sequence: TGTGCCAGCAGTGCTACTAGCGGGTTACATGAGCAGTTCTTC.